Shown below are 14 T cell receptor beta chains from a single sample sequenced in a study of shared clonotypes between healthy human individuals. Libraries were prepared by immunoSEQ multiplex PCR; TCRdb keeps only in-frame clonotypes and omits some of them. The sample comprises 2 million to 3 million clones, 85% to 95% of which are singletons, and 0.14% rests with the top ten. Sequenced sample: naive CD4+ T cells sorted from blood. Described subset: CD45RA+ positively selected. Receptor source: a man aged 18-30 years in good health.

The V call is TRBV19, the J call TRBJ1-5, with D uncertain. Germline values: CDR1 LNHDA, CDR2 SQIVND (reference sequence). The CDR3 contains 13 residues. V was pared by 5 bases and J by 3 bases, with 8 bases between. The CDR3 DNA sequence: TGTGCCAGTAGTTCCCAGAACAATCAGCCCCAGCATTTT. Its translation: CASSSQNNQPQHF.

The J gene is TRBJ2-5, the V gene TRBV10-3; 10 bases map to TRBD1. The better agreement between TRBJ2-7 and the DNA end casts doubt on the J call. Germline loops: CDR1 ENHRY, CDR2 SYGVKD. This CDR3 spans 14 amino acids. Here the CDR3 DNA reads TGTGCCAGCCGAAGACAGGGGGCGAGCTACGAGCAGTACTTC. This translates into CASRRQGASYEQYF.

The rearrangement links TRBV2 to TRBJ1-1, with a tentative D call TRBD1 (5 bases). The CDR3 extends over 17 amino acids. The V end lost 9 bases, the J end lost 0 bases, and 23 bases lay between the germline ends. Germline values: CDR1 SNHLY, CDR2 FYNNEI. This CDR3 reads CARRGGEPATMNTEAFF. The CDR3 DNA follows: TGTGCCAGACGGGGGGGTGAACCGGCAACAATGAACACTGAAGCTTTCTTT.

CDR3 protein: CASSPGQGTYNEQFF. CDR3 in DNA: TGTGCCAGCAGCCCGGGACAGGGAACCTACAATGAGCAGTTCTTC. V gene TRBV5-4 combines with J gene TRBJ2-1; TRBD1 matches 9 bases. Germline CDR1 reads SGHNT; CDR2 reads YYREEE (reference sequence). V trimming: 4 bases; J trimming: 2 bases; junction bases outside the gene matches: 4. CDR3 length: 15 amino acids.

V gene TRBV4-1 combines with J gene TRBJ2-3, with D unresolved. CDR1 is MGHRA and CDR2 is YSYEKL in the germline V gene. The CDR3 runs 17 residues. Trimming took off 4 bases at V and 3 bases at J, with 20 bases between the two ends. The CDR3 spells CASSRPVTRERTDTQYF. The CDR3 coding sequence is TGCGCCAGCAGCCGCCCCGTGACAAGGGAAAGAACAGATACGCAGTATTTT.

The chain couples TRBV5-8 to TRBJ2-7; D not resolved. V dropped 4 bases and J dropped 3 bases, with 11 bases sitting between them. The CDR3 totals 13 residues. The germline V gene encodes CDR1 SGHTS and CDR2 YDEGEE. CDR3 protein: CASSPKLDYEQYF. The DNA for the CDR3 is TGTGCCAGCAGCCCCAAGCTCGACTACGAGCAGTACTTC.

To note about this clone: One end of the junction fails to match germline, which may point to a read error. The genes are TRBV20-1 and TRBJ1-4, with TRBD1 identical over 7 bases. Germline V gene lookup returns CDR1 DFQATT and CDR2 SNEGSKA (reference sequence). This CDR3 is 11 amino acids long. In DNA, the CDR3 is TGCAGTGCGAGGTTGTTCGAACAGGGGAATTTT. The encoded protein is CSARLFEQGNF.

The V and J genes are TRBV7-8 and TRBJ1-4; D perhaps matches TRBD1 (6 bases). In germline, CDR1 is SGHVS, CDR2 FQNEAQ. Trimming took off 5 bases at V and 8 bases at J, with 15 bases between the two ends. The CDR3 length is 14 residues. The CDR3 DNA follows: TGTGCCAGCAGCCAAGGGGGGGTAGGCGAAAAACTGTTTTTT. This sequence encodes CASSQGGVGEKLFF.

A remark on this clone: Additional DNA sequences in this sample encode the identical CDR3. The chain links TRBV5-4 to TRBJ2-7; D gene unclear. The germline V gene has CDR1 SGHNT and CDR2 YYREEE (reference sequence). With 1 base removed from V and 2 bases from J, the gap between germline ends came to 10 bases. The CDR3 has 14 amino acids. The CDR3 coding sequence is TGTGCCAGCAGCTTGCTGGGCAGCACCTACGAGCAGTACTTC. Translating gives CASSLLGSTYEQYF.

The chain links TRBV6-5 to TRBJ2-7; no definite D call. The CDR3 sequence is 15 residues long. The germline CDR1 and CDR2 sequences are MNHEY and SVGAGI. The V end was cut by 0 bases, the J end by 5 bases, with 14 bases between. CDR3 loop: CASSYSSVSVDEQYF. The CDR3 nucleotides are TGTGCCAGCAGTTACTCCTCTGTTAGTGTGGACGAGCAGTACTTC.

The chain joins TRBV5-1 to TRBJ2-5, with 8 nucleotides matching TRBD2. The CDR3 contains 14 residues. V was clipped by 4 bases and J by 3 bases; unmatched bases: 5. The germline V gene has CDR1 SGHRS and CDR2 YFSETQ. The CDR3 spells CASSTSGGEETQYF. CDR3 coding DNA: TGCGCCAGCAGCACCAGCGGGGGAGAAGAGACCCAGTACTTC.

In this sample, this clone turned up a few times. The J gene is TRBJ1-1, the V gene TRBV14, with D maybe TRBD1 (5 bases). Per the germline V gene, CDR1 is SGHDN and CDR2 is FVKESK. This CDR3 region has 13 residues. The V end was cut by 3 bases, the J end by 5 bases, with 10 bases between. This CDR3 is CASSQRGVTEAFF. CDR3 coding DNA: TGTGCCAGCAGCCAGAGGGGTGTGACTGAAGCTTTCTTT.

The table lists this clone with a few counts. This rearrangement joins TRBV18 to TRBJ1-5; D is possibly TRBD1 (5 bases). Trimming shortened V by 6 bases and J by 8 bases, and 14 bases separated the two germline ends. In germline, CDR1 is KGHSH, CDR2 LQKENI. This CDR3 region has 13 residues. The CDR3 reads CASSPTAGEPQHF. CDR3 DNA sequence: TGTGCCAGCTCCCCGACTGCGGGGGAGCCCCAGCATTTT.

About this clone: Distinct nucleotide sequences in the sample also encode this CDR3. The chain recombines TRBV19 with TRBJ1-1; D call uncertain. Germline V lookup: CDR1 LNHDA, CDR2 SQIVND (reference sequence). The V end lost 5 bases, the J end lost 1 base, and 8 bases lay between the germline ends. This CDR3 is 13 amino acids long. CDR3 loop: CASSGRGNTEAFF. The CDR3 DNA reads TGTGCCAGTAGTGGGAGAGGGAACACTGAAGCTTTCTTT.